The clone carrying this T cell receptor (beta chain) was counted between two and nine times. The same CDR3 is also encoded by other DNA sequences in this sample. The length of the CDR3 is 14 residues. Germline CDR1 and CDR2: LGHNA and YNFKEQ. The germline V and J ends were trimmed by 2 bases and 5 bases, with 9 bases remaining between them. These data originate in a study of cytomegalovirus exposure and HLA in healthy donors. 13 Jbeta primers and 60 Vbeta primers were used for the PCR. Measured with immunoSEQ multiplex PCR; TCRdb has only the in-frame clones, and not every one. Of some 250,000 clones detected, around 80% appear once; the ten largest clones hold 5% to 6%.

Specimen: PBMCs. The V call is TRBV4-2, the J call TRBJ1-4, with D uncertain. The clonotype was recovered from a woman in her thirties or forties in good health and CMV-seropositive. CDR3 in amino acids: CASSQSELNEKLFF. CDR3 coding DNA: TGTGCCAGCAGCCAATCTGAGCTAAATGAAAAACTGTTTTTT.